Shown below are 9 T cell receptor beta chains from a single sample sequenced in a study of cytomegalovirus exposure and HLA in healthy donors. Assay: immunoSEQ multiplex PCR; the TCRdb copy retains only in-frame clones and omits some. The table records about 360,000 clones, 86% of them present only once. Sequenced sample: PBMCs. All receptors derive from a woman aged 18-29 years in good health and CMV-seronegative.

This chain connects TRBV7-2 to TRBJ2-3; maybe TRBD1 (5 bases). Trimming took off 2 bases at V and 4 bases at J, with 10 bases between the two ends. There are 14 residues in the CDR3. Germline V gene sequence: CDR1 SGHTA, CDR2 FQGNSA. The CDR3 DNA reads TGTGCCAGCAGCTTATCAGGGCTCGCAGATACGCAGTATTTT. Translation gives CASSLSGLADTQYF. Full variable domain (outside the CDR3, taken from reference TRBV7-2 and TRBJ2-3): GAGVSQSPSNKVTEKGKDVELRCDPISGHTALYWYRQSLGQGLEFLIYFQGNSAPDKSGLPSDRFSAERTGGSVSTLTIQRTQQEDSAVYLCASSLSGLADTQYFGPGTRLTVL.

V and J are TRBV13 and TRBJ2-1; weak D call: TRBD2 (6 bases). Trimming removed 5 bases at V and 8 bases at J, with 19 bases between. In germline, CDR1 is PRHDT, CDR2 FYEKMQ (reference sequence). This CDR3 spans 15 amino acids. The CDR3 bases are TGTGCCAGCAGCCGACGGGACTTAGGAGGCTATGAGCAGTTCTTC. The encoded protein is CASSRRDLGGYEQFF.

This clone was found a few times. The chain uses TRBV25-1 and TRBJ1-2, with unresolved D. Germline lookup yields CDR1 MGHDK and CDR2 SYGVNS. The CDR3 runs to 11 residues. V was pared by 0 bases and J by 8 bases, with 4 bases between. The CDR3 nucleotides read TGTGCCAGCAGTGAATATACAGGCTACACCTTC. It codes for CASSEYTGYTF.

The DNA for the CDR3 is TGTGCCAGCAGTGAGAGGGCGGTTGGGAACTATGGCTACACCTTC. Protein sequence: CASSERAVGNYGYTF. J is TRBJ1-2 and V is TRBV2; D is uncertain. Germline-derived CDR1 and CDR2 are SNHLY and FYNNEI. The CDR3 spans 15 residues. Trimming removed 3 bases at V and 2 bases at J, with 13 bases between.

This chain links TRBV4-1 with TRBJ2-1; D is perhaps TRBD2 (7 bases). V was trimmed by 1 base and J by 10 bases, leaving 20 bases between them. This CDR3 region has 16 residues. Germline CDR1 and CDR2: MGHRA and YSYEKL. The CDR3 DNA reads TGCGCCAGCAGCCAAGCAAACAGGGCGACCGGGGGGGAGCAGTTCTTC. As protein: CASSQANRATGGEQFF.

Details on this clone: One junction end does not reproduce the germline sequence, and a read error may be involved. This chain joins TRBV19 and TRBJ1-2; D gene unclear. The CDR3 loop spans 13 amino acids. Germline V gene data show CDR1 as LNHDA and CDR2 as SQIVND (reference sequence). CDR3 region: CASSIVSIHGYTF. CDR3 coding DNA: TGTGCCAGTAGTATTGTTTCAATACATGGTTACACCTTC.

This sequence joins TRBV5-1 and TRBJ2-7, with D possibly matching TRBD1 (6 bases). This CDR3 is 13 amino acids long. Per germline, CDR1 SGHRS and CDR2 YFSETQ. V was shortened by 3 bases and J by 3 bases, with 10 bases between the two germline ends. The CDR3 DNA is TGCGCCAGCAGCTCGCTCAGGGGCTACGAGCAGTACTTC. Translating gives CASSSLRGYEQYF.

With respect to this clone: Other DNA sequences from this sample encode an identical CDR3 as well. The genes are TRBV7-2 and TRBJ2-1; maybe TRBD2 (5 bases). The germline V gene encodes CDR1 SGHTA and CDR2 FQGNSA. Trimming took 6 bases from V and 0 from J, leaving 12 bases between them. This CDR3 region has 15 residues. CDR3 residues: CASSFSGSSYNEQFF. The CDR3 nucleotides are TGTGCCAGCAGTTTCTCGGGGAGCTCCTACAATGAGCAGTTCTTC.

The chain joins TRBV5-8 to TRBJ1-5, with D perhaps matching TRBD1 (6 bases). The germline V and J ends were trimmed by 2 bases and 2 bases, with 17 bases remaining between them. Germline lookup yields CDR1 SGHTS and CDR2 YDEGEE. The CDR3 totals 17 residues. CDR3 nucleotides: TGTGCCAGCAGCTTAGATCAGGGGAGGGTAGGCAATCAGCCCCAGCATTTT. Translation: CASSLDQGRVGNQPQHF.